This T cell receptor (beta chain) originates from a study of blood T cell repertoires in COVID-19. Turning to the study itself: The study drew acute and convalescent COVID-19 samples from the United States, Italy and Spain. PBMCs, B-cell-depleted T cells, or T cells were the source of the cDNA or gDNA that made up the material.

The germline V gene encodes CDR1 MNHEY and CDR2 SVGEGT. The CDR3 is 18 amino acids. The V gene lost 2 bases and the J gene lost 3 bases, with 22 bases spanning the gap. Authors' processing steps: Researchers report that nucleated cell counts were estimated from reference gene primer amplification. Sequencing was performed with immunoSEQ multiplex PCR; in TCRdb, only in-frame clones are kept and a portion is missing. From that table come the V and J calls and clone size; the DNA was used to work out D and trimming. The sample consists of 150,000 to 180,000 clones, 78% of them appearing once. The receptor comes from a man older than 75 with acute or convalescent COVID-19. The sequenced sample was peripheral blood. The chain couples TRBV6-2 or TRBV6-3 to TRBJ1-1; D possibly corresponds to TRBD1 (5 bases). The CDR3 spells CASSYLPEYTTDHTEAFF. CDR3 DNA: TGTGCCAGCAGTTACCTCCCGGAATACACGACAGACCACACTGAAGCTTTCTTT.